A single sample gave rise to the 23 T cell receptor beta chains below, sequenced in a study of naive and memory T cell subsets. The beta constant-region primer was an equimolar mix of two oligonucleotides covering TRBC1 and TRBC2. Four rounds of PCR amplified the ligated cDNA using nested alpha and beta constant-region primers plus SP2. TCRdb fed the UMI-ligation and nested PCR reads into MiXCR, producing one record per CDR3 protein. The sample yields over 65,000 distinct CDR3 sequences, 9% to 9.5% seen once. The sequenced sample consisted of naive CD8+ T cells from blood. The source of these receptors is a human donor in good health.

This clonotype has at least ten counts. This chain uses TRBV4-1 with TRBJ1-5; D is ambiguous. The CDR3 loop spans 13 amino acids. Trimming shortened V by 1 base and J by 7 bases, and 8 bases separated the two germline ends. Germline-derived CDR1 and CDR2 are MGHRA and YSYEKL. CDR3 bases: TGCGCCAGCAGCCAAGTGAGTGGCCAGCCCCAGCATTTT. Translation gives CASSQVSGQPQHF.

The chain employs TRBV27 and TRBJ2-1, with no clear D. Per the germline V gene, CDR1 is MNHEY and CDR2 is SMNVEV (reference sequence). The CDR3 is made up of 13 amino acids. The V end was cut by 4 bases, the J end by 5 bases, with 9 bases between. The CDR3: CASSSLSDNEQFF. The CDR3 nucleotides are TGTGCCAGCAGTTCATTATCCGACAATGAGCAGTTCTTC.

This clonotype was seen repeatedly, ten times or more. V is TRBV27 and J is TRBJ2-3; D remains ambiguous. The CDR3 has 15 amino acids. Germline V gene lookup returns CDR1 MNHEY and CDR2 SMNVEV (reference sequence). V shed 1 base and J shed 2 bases, with 10 bases lying between them. CDR3 sequence: CASSLFRITTDTQYF. For the CDR3, the DNA is TGTGCCAGCAGTTTATTCAGGATAACCACAGATACGCAGTATTTT.

This chain connects TRBV7-6 to TRBJ2-3, with D possibly being TRBD2 (5 bases). CDR1 SGHVS and CDR2 FNYEAQ come from the germline V gene. Trimming removed 4 bases at V and 1 base at J, with 18 bases between. The CDR3 is 17 amino acids. The CDR3 region is CASSSNAGKSGTDTQYF. For the CDR3, the DNA is TGTGCCAGCAGCTCGAACGCCGGGAAAAGTGGCACAGATACGCAGTATTTT.

The V gene is TRBV4-3, the J gene TRBJ2-2, with TRBD2 matching over 14 bases. The V gene end was trimmed by 0 bases and the J gene end by 5 bases; junction bases not matched to a gene: 5. CDR3 length: 18 residues. Looked up from germline, CDR1 is LGHNA and CDR2 is YSLEER. Here the CDR3 DNA reads TGCGCCAGCAGCCAAGATGCGGGACTAGCGGGAGTGACCGGGGAGCTGTTTTTT. Protein product: CASSQDAGLAGVTGELFF.

This clonotype was detected only a few times. The rearrangement links TRBV6-6 to TRBJ2-7, with 9 bases lining up with TRBD2. J gave up 2 bases and V 0 bases, and 5 bases lay outside the gene matches. The germline CDR1 and CDR2 sequences are MNHNY and SVGAGI (reference sequence). The CDR3 sequence is 16 residues long. The CDR3 loop is CASSYSPTSGTYEQYF. The CDR3 region has the DNA TGTGCCAGCAGTTACTCCCCGACTAGCGGTACCTACGAGCAGTACTTC.

This clonotype was counted many times. The chain carries TRBV7-9 and TRBJ2-7, with 10 bases matching TRBD1. V was clipped by 2 bases and J by 3 bases; unmatched bases: 4. The germline CDR1 and CDR2 sequences are SEHNR and FQNEAQ (reference sequence). The CDR3 contains 15 residues. The CDR3 spells CASSLTTGGVYEQYF. The CDR3 nucleotides read TGTGCCAGCAGCTTAACGACAGGGGGCGTCTACGAGCAGTACTTC.

This clonotype was detected only a few times. The rearrangement joins TRBV20-1 to TRBJ2-3; 7 bases are a match to TRBD1. V dropped 0 bases and J dropped 2; count of bases not matched to a gene: 8. The CDR3 loop spans 16 amino acids. Germline V gives CDR1 DFQATT, CDR2 SNEGSKA (reference sequence). The CDR3 DNA sequence: TGCAGTGCTAGAGATAGGACAGGAGACCCCACAGATACGCAGTATTTT. Translated: CSARDRTGDPTDTQYF.

There are a few counts of this clonotype. The chain uses TRBV3-1 and TRBJ2-2; 8 nucleotides match TRBD2. This CDR3 has 16 amino acids. The germline gives CDR1 LGHDT, CDR2 YNNKEL (reference sequence). J gave up 8 bases and V 3 bases, and 11 bases lay outside the gene matches. The CDR3 DNA sequence: TGTGCCAGCAGCCAGTTCGGCGGGAGGACCCCTGGGGAGCTGTTTTTT. This translates into CASSQFGGRTPGELFF.

This clonotype was picked up many times. V is TRBV20-1 and J is TRBJ2-7; D is perhaps TRBD1 (5 bases). The CDR3 sequence is 12 residues long. V lost 6 bases and J lost 6, with 15 bases in between. CDR1 and CDR2 (germline): DFQATT, SNEGSKA (reference sequence). The CDR3 sequence is CSADLIGVEQYF. CDR3 bases: TGCAGTGCCGACCTGATAGGGGTCGAGCAGTACTTC.

This clonotype was observed a handful of times. V is TRBV20-1 and J is TRBJ2-1, with TRBD2 matching 9 bases. Looked up from germline, CDR1 is DFQATT and CDR2 is SNEGSKA (reference sequence). The CDR3 sequence is 15 residues long. Germline trimming cut 5 bases from V and 5 bases from J; bases unmatched to any gene: 10. CDR3 sequence (DNA): TGCAGTGCTTTCCCGGTAGCGGGAGCCAACAATGAGCAGTTCTTC. This codes for CSAFPVAGANNEQFF.

About this clonotype itself: This sequence may be a read error, since a much larger clone differs from it by one base. This chain joins TRBV12-5 and TRBJ1-1, with a weak D call TRBD1 (5 bases). The CDR3 extends over 16 amino acids. Trimming removed 0 bases at V and 1 base at J, with 12 bases between. Germline values: CDR1 LGHNT, CDR2 FRNRAP. CDR3 region: CASGLVDGHGNTEAFF. The CDR3, as DNA: TGTGCTAGTGGTTTGGTTGATGGACACGGGAACACTGAAGCTTTCTTT. The full variable domain, with the rest looked up from reference TRBV12-5 and TRBJ1-1, is DARVTQTPRHKVTEMGQEVTMRCQPILGHNTVFWYRQTMMQGLELLAYFRNRAPLDDSGMPKDRFSAEMPDATLATLKIQPSEPRDSAVYFCASGLVDGHGNTEAFFGQGTRLTVV.

J is TRBJ2-1 and V is TRBV29-1; TRBD2 matches at 14 bases. Losses at the gene ends were 6 bases for V and 0 bases for J; bases not matched to a gene: 13. The CDR3 has 19 amino acids. Per the germline V gene, CDR1 is SQVTM and CDR2 is ANQGSEA. The CDR3 sequence: CSVGAGLAGGAFSYNEQFF. In DNA form, the CDR3 reads TGCAGCGTGGGAGCCGGACTAGCGGGAGGAGCTTTCTCCTACAATGAGCAGTTCTTC.

The V gene is TRBV6-4, the J gene TRBJ1-1, with 7 bases aligning to TRBD1. This CDR3 has 14 amino acids. Per the germline V gene, CDR1 is MRHNA and CDR2 is SNTAGT. After removal of 5 bases from V and 0 bases from J, the junction contained 3 bases not matched to a gene. The CDR3 protein is CASSPGGLNTEAFF. The CDR3 nucleotides read TGTGCCAGCAGTCCAGGGGGACTGAACACTGAAGCTTTCTTT.

This clonotype appeared a few times. The chain combines TRBV6-2 or TRBV6-3 with TRBJ1-1; the D gene is possibly TRBD1 (5 bases). Germline assignment: CDR1 MNHEY and CDR2 SVGEGT. V lost 0 bases and J lost 1, with 9 bases in between. There are 15 residues in the CDR3. DNA of the CDR3: TGTGCCAGCAGTTACTCGGCAGGGTGGAACACTGAAGCTTTCTTT. Its translation is CASSYSAGWNTEAFF.

There are a few counts of this clonotype. The V and J genes are TRBV27 and TRBJ2-7; 7 bases map to TRBD2. The CDR3 spans 14 residues. Germline V CDR1 and CDR2: MNHEY, SMNVEV (reference sequence). V trimming: 2 bases; J trimming: 5 bases; junction bases outside the gene matches: 6. The CDR3 is CASSLGSRGDEQYF. For the CDR3, the DNA is TGTGCCAGCAGTTTAGGCTCTCGGGGGGACGAGCAGTACTTC.

This chain joins TRBV14 and TRBJ1-2, with TRBD1 matching over 7 bases. This CDR3 has 17 residues. Germline lookup yields CDR1 SGHDN and CDR2 FVKESK. The ends lost 1 base at V and 3 bases at J; junction bases unmatched: 11. The CDR3 sequence is CASSQVPPGTDYYGYTF. The CDR3, as DNA: TGTGCCAGCAGCCAAGTCCCCCCCGGGACAGACTACTATGGCTACACCTTC.

This clonotype was picked up many times. This chain joins TRBV4-3 and TRBJ2-1, with D unresolved. Per germline, CDR1 LGHNA and CDR2 YSLEER. V was clipped by 0 bases and J by 5 bases, with 11 bases between them. This CDR3 contains 15 residues. This CDR3 reads CASSQEWSQDNEQFF. CDR3 in DNA: TGCGCCAGCAGCCAAGAGTGGAGCCAAGACAATGAGCAGTTCTTC.

This clonotype was seen repeatedly, ten times or more. The J gene is TRBJ2-7, the V gene TRBV7-6, with D possibly TRBD2 on 6 matching bases. In germline, CDR1 is SGHVS, CDR2 FNYEAQ. The CDR3 runs to 15 residues. V was cut by 0 bases and J by 5 bases, with 14 bases left in between. Written as DNA, the CDR3 is TGTGCCAGCAGCTTAGCGGTGGCGGGGTCCCACGAGCAGTACTTC. Amino acids: CASSLAVAGSHEQYF. Supplemented by reference TRBV7-6 and TRBJ2-7, the full variable domain reads GAGVSQSPRYKVTKRGQDVALRCDPISGHVSLYWYRQALGQGPEFLTYFNYEAQQDKSGLPNDRFSAERPEGSISTLTIQRTEQRDSAMYRCASSLAVAGSHEQYFGPGTRLTVT.

This clonotype has at least ten counts. This chain connects TRBV27 to TRBJ2-3; 10 bases are shared with TRBD2. CDR1 and CDR2 (germline): MNHEY, SMNVEV (reference sequence). The CDR3 has 16 amino acids. With 2 bases clipped from V and 7 bases from J, the junction kept 9 bases outside the gene matches. CDR3 bases: TGTGCCAGCAGTTTAGCTAGCGGGAGTGTTGGGTATACGCAGTATTTT. Its translation is CASSLASGSVGYTQYF.

The genes are TRBV7-9 and TRBJ2-7; a weak D match, TRBD2 (6 bases). Looked up from germline, CDR1 is SEHNR and CDR2 is FQNEAQ (reference sequence). The CDR3 has 16 residues. Between the trimmed V and J ends, which lost 1 base and 4 bases, there was a span of 17 bases. CDR3 sequence reads: CASSLVSGLGPYEQYF. CDR3 bases: TGTGCCAGCAGCTTAGTGTCGGGACTGGGGCCGTACGAGCAGTACTTC.

This clonotype occurred a few times. The chain uses TRBV27 and TRBJ2-7, with 10 bases aligning to TRBD1. Germline V gene sequence: CDR1 MNHEY, CDR2 SMNVEV (reference sequence). The CDR3 is 18 residues long. J lost 0 bases, V lost 0 bases, and 8 bases had no gene match. CDR3 bases: TGTGCCAGCAGTTTATCTCGGACAGGGGGACCTATCTCCTACGAGCAGTACTTC. It yields the protein CASSLSRTGGPISYEQYF.

This clonotype was seen repeatedly, ten times or more. This chain joins TRBV28 and TRBJ2-3, with 8 bases that match TRBD2. CDR1 MDHEN and CDR2 SYDVKM come from the germline V gene. V was pared by 5 bases and J by 1 base, with 8 bases of the junction left unmatched. The CDR3 has 16 amino acids. The CDR3 DNA reads TGTGCCAGCAGTCCACATCCAGCGGGAGGCACAGATACGCAGTATTTT. Translated, it gives CASSPHPAGGTDTQYF.